The rows below give T cell receptor beta chains drawn from one sample of a study of vaccination effects on CD4 cells after COVID-19. These receptors have no identified antigens. The method was immunoSEQ multiplex PCR; TCRdb's version includes in-frame clones alone and lacks a portion of them. The sample holds around 70,000 clones; 77% are singletons and the top ten take approximately 2%. Sequenced here: CD4+ T cells from PBMCs cultured without peptide, sampled before COVID-19 vaccination. These receptors were collected from a human donor who received a COVID-19 vaccine. Both conserved end residues are part of each CDR3. The order of the fields is clone size, J gene, D gene, V gene, CDR3 DNA, CDR3 protein. D genes are given only for firm matches. Not all rows give a size; the values are once, few, many and, for expanded clones, a class.

clone_size: .
j_call: TRBJ1-5
d_call: .
v_call: TRBV5-6
cdr3_nt: TGTGCCAGCAGCTTGGCCAGGGGAGTGGGTCAGCCCCAGCATTTT
cdr3_aa: CASSLARGVGQPQHF

clone_size: .
j_call: TRBJ2-3
d_call: .
v_call: TRBV30
cdr3_nt: TGTGCCTGGAGTGTACTGGATACGCAGTATTTT
cdr3_aa: CAWSVLDTQYF

clone_size: .
j_call: TRBJ1-5
d_call: .
v_call: TRBV7-8
cdr3_nt: TGTGCCAGCAGCCAAGGGGGTATCAGGCTGGTGCCCCAGCATTTT
cdr3_aa: CASSQGGIRLVPQHF

clone_size: .
j_call: TRBJ2-3
d_call: .
v_call: TRBV27
cdr3_nt: TGTGCCAGCAGTTTAAGTCAGGGCAGCACAGATACGCAGTATTTT
cdr3_aa: CASSLSQGSTDTQYF

clone_size: .
j_call: TRBJ1-1
d_call: .
v_call: TRBV11-2
cdr3_nt: TGTGCCAGCAGCTTACACCGGGCGGCGAACACTGAAGCTTTCTTT
cdr3_aa: CASSLHRAANTEAFF

clone_size: .
j_call: TRBJ2-1
d_call: .
v_call: TRBV6-1
cdr3_nt: TGTGCCAGCAGTGAAGCTCTTCGGCTAAGCTCCTACAATGAGCAGTTCTTC
cdr3_aa: CASSEALRLSSYNEQFF

clone_size: .
j_call: TRBJ1-6
d_call: TRBD1
v_call: TRBV19
cdr3_nt: TGTGCCGGGGGTCAGGGGGGAAATTCACCCCTCCACTTT
cdr3_aa: CAGGQGGNSPLHF

clone_size: .
j_call: TRBJ1-3
d_call: .
v_call: TRBV2
cdr3_nt: TGTGCCAGCAGTGAGAGACGGCTCAGCTCTGGAAACACCATATATTTT
cdr3_aa: CASSERRLSSGNTIYF

clone_size: few
j_call: TRBJ1-1
d_call: .
v_call: TRBV5-4
cdr3_nt: TGTGCCAGCAGCAACGACAGGAACACTGAAGCTTTCTTT
cdr3_aa: CASSNDRNTEAFF

clone_size: .
j_call: TRBJ1-6
d_call: .
v_call: TRBV5-1
cdr3_nt: TGCGCCAGCAGCTTGACGGCCGTATCAGATATGGACTATAATTCACCCCTCCACTTT
cdr3_aa: CASSLTAVSDMDYNSPLHF

clone_size: .
j_call: TRBJ2-3
d_call: .
v_call: TRBV10-3
cdr3_nt: TGTGCCATCAGGCCGACCCACTACACAGATACGCAGTATTTT
cdr3_aa: CAIRPTHYTDTQYF

clone_size: .
j_call: TRBJ1-1
d_call: .
v_call: TRBV5-1
cdr3_nt: TGCGCCAGCAGCTTGATCAGGAGGGGAGCTCTCAGGAACACTGAAGCTTTCTTT
cdr3_aa: CASSLIRRGALRNTEAFF

clone_size: .
j_call: TRBJ2-1
d_call: .
v_call: TRBV7-3
cdr3_nt: TGTGCCAGCAGCTTAACGCAGGCCGGATACAATGAGCAGTTCTTC
cdr3_aa: CASSLTQAGYNEQFF

clone_size: few
j_call: TRBJ1-5
d_call: TRBD1
v_call: TRBV6-5
cdr3_nt: TGTGCCAGCAGCGGGACAGCAAATCAGCCCCAGCATTTT
cdr3_aa: CASSGTANQPQHF

clone_size: .
j_call: TRBJ1-2
d_call: .
v_call: TRBV6-1
cdr3_nt: TGTGCCAGCAGTGAATTGGGGACCGAGGGCTACACCTTC
cdr3_aa: CASSELGTEGYTF

clone_size: .
j_call: TRBJ2-2
d_call: TRBD2
v_call: TRBV7-6
cdr3_nt: TGTGCCAGCAGCGTCCAGGGACGGGGGGCCGGGGAGCTGTTTTTT
cdr3_aa: CASSVQGRGAGELFF

clone_size: .
j_call: TRBJ2-5
d_call: .
v_call: TRBV5-1
cdr3_nt: TGCGCCAGCAGCTTAGAACCCCAAGAGACCCAGTACTTC
cdr3_aa: CASSLEPQETQYF

clone_size: .
j_call: TRBJ1-5
d_call: .
v_call: TRBV5-1
cdr3_nt: TGCGCCAGCAGCCCGCGAGGGGGGAAACAGCCCCAGCATTTT
cdr3_aa: CASSPRGGKQPQHF

clone_size: once
j_call: TRBJ2-1
d_call: .
v_call: TRBV29-1
cdr3_nt: TGCAGCGTTCCGAGGGGGGGGGCGCGGAATGAGCAGTTCTTC
cdr3_aa: CSVPRGGARNEQFF

clone_size: few
j_call: TRBJ2-3
d_call: .
v_call: TRBV5-8
cdr3_nt: TGTGCCAGCCCCTCGGTAGACCTTAGCACAGATACGCAGTATTTT
cdr3_aa: CASPSVDLSTDTQYF

clone_size: .
j_call: TRBJ2-5
d_call: .
v_call: TRBV7-9
cdr3_nt: TGTGCCAGCAGCTCCCAATTAGAGGGTGGGGAGACCCAGTACTTC
cdr3_aa: CASSSQLEGGETQYF

clone_size: few
j_call: TRBJ1-3
d_call: .
v_call: TRBV6-1
cdr3_nt: TGTGCCAGCAGTGAAGGGCCGGGGGGAAACACCATATATTTT
cdr3_aa: CASSEGPGGNTIYF

clone_size: once
j_call: TRBJ2-1
d_call: .
v_call: TRBV6-5
cdr3_nt: TGTGCCAGCAGTCCACGACATGTAACTGAGCAGTTCTTC
cdr3_aa: CASSPRHVTEQFF